This T cell receptor beta chain was sequenced during a study of shared clonotypes between healthy human individuals. CDR1 is LNHDA, CDR2 SQIVND, per germline (reference sequence). This CDR3 is built from 15 residues. V lost 4 bases, J lost 0 bases, and 9 bases lay in between. Donors were healthy HIV-negative adults without recent acute infections or vaccinations. Method: immunoSEQ multiplex PCR; TCRdb's copy keeps in-frame clones and lacks some. The sample includes roughly 2.2 million clones, over 85% seen only once; the top ten take under 0.45%. Source material: naive CD4+ T cells from PBMCs. Documented subset: CD45RA+ positively selected. V gene TRBV19 combines with J gene TRBJ1-4; no clear D. The sequence came from a man aged 18 to 29 in good health. Some clones in this sample may be carry-over from other donors' samples. The CDR3 sequence is CASSKNWATNEKLFF. DNA of the CDR3: TGTGCCAGTAGTAAGAACTGGGCAACTAATGAAAAACTGTTTTTT.